This record looks at one TCR beta chain sequence and its context. Its antigen is still unknown. The time point: week 11, during vaccination. Every vaccine dose comprised 300 ug of mutant IDH1 20-mer peptide plus topical imiquimod. Clones were read by immunoSEQ multiplex PCR, and TCRdb kept only the in-frame ones, dropping some. The sample lists around 120,000 clones, about 80% occurring once. This CDR3 is built from 13 residues. V was clipped by 6 bases and J by 0 bases; unmatched bases: 1. The V gene's germline CDR1 is SQVTM and CDR2 ANQGSEA. These data originate in a study of a mutant IDH1 vaccine in newly diagnosed glioma.

The material was PBMCs, obtained from a glioma patient whose treatment included an IDH1 peptide vaccine. The sequence derives from a man aged 35 to 55 with glioma. This sequence joins TRBV29-1 and TRBJ1-5; 8 bases fit TRBD1. CDR3 residues: CSVGQGSNQPQHF. CDR3 nucleotide sequence: TGCAGCGTAGGACAGGGTAGCAATCAGCCCCAGCATTTT.